This passage covers 14 T cell receptor beta chains from one sample sequenced in a study of identical twins. TCRdb fed the 5' RACE reads into MiXCR, producing one record per CDR3 protein. The table lists roughly 230,000 distinct CDR3 sequences, around 8% of them singletons, with roughly 3% in the top ten. A further study also used this sample, focusing on yellow fever vaccine responses in identical twins.

Sequencing was carried out using CD8+ T cells sorted from blood. These receptors were obtained from a young woman in good health.

The rearrangement links TRBV6-2 or TRBV6-3 to TRBJ2-2; D is possibly TRBD1 (6 bases). CDR1 and CDR2 from the germline V gene are MNHEY and SVGEGT. Between the trimmed V and J ends, which lost 0 bases and 7 bases, there was a span of 12 bases. This CDR3 is 15 amino acids long. CDR3 protein: CASSYSLGASGELFF. The CDR3 DNA sequence: TGTGCCAGCAGTTACTCATTGGGGGCCAGCGGGGAGCTGTTTTTT.

The chain recombines TRBV4-3 with TRBJ2-1; the D gene is possibly TRBD2 (7 bases). CDR1 and CDR2 (germline): LGHNA, YSLEER. The CDR3 contains 17 residues. V dropped 0 bases and J dropped 9 bases, with 21 bases sitting between them. CDR3 residues: CASSQDSGGGIGGEQFF. The CDR3 nucleotides read TGCGCCAGCAGCCAAGATTCTGGCGGGGGAATAGGGGGTGAGCAGTTCTTC.

The J gene is TRBJ1-2, the V gene TRBV4-1; no firm D call. Trimming took 1 base from V and 0 from J, leaving 12 bases between them. This CDR3 has 16 amino acids. Looked up from germline, CDR1 is MGHRA and CDR2 is YSYEKL. The CDR3 protein is CASSQAGLNTNYGYTF. As DNA, the CDR3 is TGCGCCAGCAGCCAAGCTGGACTGAACACTAACTATGGCTACACCTTC.

This chain links TRBV20-1 with TRBJ2-1; 7 bases fit TRBD1. The CDR3 is 11 amino acids. Germline V lookup: CDR1 DFQATT, CDR2 SNEGSKA (reference sequence). V was pared by 5 bases and J by 9 bases, with 4 bases of the junction left unmatched. CDR3 coding DNA: TGCAGTGCTGGGGACAGATTTGAGCAGTTCTTC. It encodes CSAGDRFEQFF.

This clonotype was observed many times. The genes are TRBV5-6 and TRBJ1-2; unclear D gene. There are 15 residues in the CDR3. Germline V CDR1 and CDR2: SGHDT, YYEEEE. V was cut by 3 bases and J by 0 bases, with 12 bases left in between. The CDR3 loop reads CASSSSHVSNYGYTF. The CDR3 DNA follows: TGTGCCAGCAGCTCATCTCATGTGTCTAACTATGGCTACACCTTC. The full variable domain, with the rest looked up from reference TRBV5-6 and TRBJ1-2, is DAGVTQSPTHLIKTRGQQVTLRCSPKSGHDTVSWYQQALGQGPQFIFQYYEEEERQRGNFPDRFSGHQFPNYSSELNVNALLLGDSALYLCASSSSHVSNYGYTFGSGTRLTVV.

This clonotype was observed many times. CDR3 bases: TGTGCCAGCAGCCCGCCGGTGATCCAGAGCTCCTACAATGAGCAGTTCTTC. It is translated as CASSPPVIQSSYNEQFF. This rearrangement joins TRBV9 to TRBJ2-1; D not certain. The CDR3 sequence is 17 residues long. The germline V gene has CDR1 SGDLS and CDR2 YYNGEE. With 4 bases removed from V and 0 bases from J, the gap between germline ends came to 17 bases.

This clonotype appeared many times. The CDR3 reads CSVKFGDGSPLHF. Written as DNA, the CDR3 is TGCAGCGTTAAGTTCGGTGATGGTTCACCCCTCCACTTT. This chain uses TRBV29-1 with TRBJ1-6; D gene unclear. Trimming took off 5 bases at V and 9 bases at J, with 14 bases between the two ends. Germline V CDR1 and CDR2: SQVTM, ANQGSEA. The CDR3 runs to 13 residues.

The chain uses TRBV20-1 and TRBJ1-1, with TRBD1 matching 8 bases. The CDR3 extends over 16 amino acids. V dropped 0 bases and J dropped 7; count of bases not matched to a gene: 13. The germline V gene encodes CDR1 DFQATT and CDR2 SNEGSKA (reference sequence). The CDR3 DNA is TGCAGTGCTAGAGATCTCCAGGGGGCGCGAGTAAATGAAGCTTTCTTT. Protein: CSARDLQGARVNEAFF.

This clonotype appeared many times. CDR3 sequence (DNA): TGTGCCAGCAGTTGGGGACAGACCTACGAGCAGTACTTC. The encoded protein is CASSWGQTYEQYF. The chain employs TRBV27 and TRBJ2-7, with 7 bases aligning to TRBD1. The CDR3 has 13 residues. Germline CDR1 and CDR2: MNHEY and SMNVEV (reference sequence). With 4 bases clipped from V and 2 bases from J, the junction kept 2 bases outside the gene matches.

V usage is TRBV2 and J usage is TRBJ2-2, with 14 bases that match TRBD2. The V gene end was trimmed by 5 bases and the J gene end by 0 bases; junction bases not matched to a gene: 8. Germline V gene lookup returns CDR1 SNHLY and CDR2 FYNNEI. The CDR3 spans 19 residues. For the CDR3, the DNA is TGTGCCAGCAGTACCCCGGGACTAGCGGGGGTATCGAACACCGGGGAGCTGTTTTTT. Protein product: CASSTPGLAGVSNTGELFF.

This chain joins TRBV6-4 and TRBJ2-1; D unresolved. CDR1 and CDR2 from the germline V gene are MRHNA and SNTAGT. Trimming took off 1 base at V and 7 bases at J, with 5 bases between the two ends. The CDR3 runs to 12 residues. CDR3: CASSDWQNEQFF. CDR3 sequence (DNA): TGTGCCAGCAGTGACTGGCAGAATGAGCAGTTCTTC.

This sequence joins TRBV27 and TRBJ2-7, with 10 positions matching TRBD1. V was pared by 8 bases and J by 3 bases, with 7 bases of the junction left unmatched. The CDR3 length is 14 residues. Germline assignment: CDR1 MNHEY and CDR2 SMNVEV (reference sequence). CDR3 bases: TGTGCCAGCGGCAACAGGGACAGGGGCTACGAGCAGTACTTC. Encoded protein: CASGNRDRGYEQYF.

This clonotype was counted between two and nine times. The rearrangement links TRBV10-3 to TRBJ2-7; no firm D call. Trimming stripped 6 bases from V and 2 bases from J, with 8 bases between. This CDR3 has 12 residues. Germline loops: CDR1 ENHRY, CDR2 SYGVKD. The CDR3 loop reads CAIRIITYEQYF. For the CDR3, the DNA is TGTGCCATCAGAATCATTACCTACGAGCAGTACTTC.

This rearrangement joins TRBV28 to TRBJ2-5, with TRBD1 matching 8 bases. This CDR3 is 19 amino acids long. Unmatched junction bases numbered 24, after V lost 4 bases and J lost 8 bases. Looked up from germline, CDR1 is MDHEN and CDR2 is SYDVKM. CDR3 nucleotide sequence: TGTGCCAGCAGTTCTCCCGCAGGGATAGCAGGGGGCGTGAGAGTCACCCAGTACTTC. It encodes CASSSPAGIAGGVRVTQYF.